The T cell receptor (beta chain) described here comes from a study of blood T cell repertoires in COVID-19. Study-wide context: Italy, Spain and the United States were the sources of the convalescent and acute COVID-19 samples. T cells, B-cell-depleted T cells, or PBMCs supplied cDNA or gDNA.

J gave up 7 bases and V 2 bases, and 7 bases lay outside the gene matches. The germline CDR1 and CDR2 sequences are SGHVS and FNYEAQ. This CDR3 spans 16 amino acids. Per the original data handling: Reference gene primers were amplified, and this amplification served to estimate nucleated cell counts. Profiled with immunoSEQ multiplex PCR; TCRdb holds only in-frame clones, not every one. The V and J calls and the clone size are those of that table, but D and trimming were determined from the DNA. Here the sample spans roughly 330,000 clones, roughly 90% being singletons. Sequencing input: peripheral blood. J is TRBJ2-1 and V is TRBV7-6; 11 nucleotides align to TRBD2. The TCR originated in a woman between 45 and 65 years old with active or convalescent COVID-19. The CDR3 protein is CASSLSVAGGPNEQFF. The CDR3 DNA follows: TGTGCCAGCAGCTTATCAGTAGCGGGAGGGCCGAATGAGCAGTTCTTC.